Listed below are T cell receptor beta chains from one sample, sequenced in a study of chemoradiotherapy in HPV16-positive cancers. Profiling relied on immunoSEQ multiplex PCR, and the TCRdb table lists in-frame clones only, not all of them. The sample records about 68,000 clones, about nine tenths being singletons. The sample here was blood, taken from a patient who underwent chemoradiotherapy. Receptor source: a human donor with HPV-associated anogenital cancer. Both conserved end residues are part of each CDR3. The D gene is left open where the match is weak. Rows may omit the clone size; those that give it use once, few, many or a size class.

>-|-|TRBV21-1|TRBJ2-7
CASRSSGRERGEDEQYF
TGTGCCAGCAGAAGCAGCGGCAGGGAGCGGGGGGAGGACGAGCAGTACTTC
>-|-|TRBV4-1|TRBJ2-1
CASSQVANNEQFF
TGCGCCAGCAGCCAAGTAGCGAACAATGAGCAGTTCTTC
>TRBD1|-|TRBV7-3|TRBJ2-1
CASSPPGGIQFF
TGTGCCAGCAGCCCTCCAGGGGGCATCCAGTTCTTC
>-|-|TRBV27|TRBJ1-6
CASSPGSGASPLHF
TGTGCCAGCAGTCCTGGCTCAGGGGCTTCACCCCTCCACTTT
>-|-|TRBV27|TRBJ2-1
CASSLSGGPYNEQFF
TGTGCCAGCAGTTTATCCGGCGGGCCCTACAATGAGCAGTTCTTC
>TRBD1|-|TRBV5-1|TRBJ1-1
CASSITGGNEAFF
TGCGCCAGCAGCATCACAGGGGGCAATGAAGCTTTCTTT
>-|few|TRBV15|TRBJ2-7
CATSRDRLAYEQYF
TGTGCCACCAGCAGAGATCGGCTAGCCTACGAGCAGTACTTC
>TRBD1|-|TRBV9|TRBJ1-4
CAREPGTVLQDPANEKLFF
TGTGCCAGGGAACCCGGGACAGTGTTACAAGACCCAGCTAATGAAAAACTGTTTTTT
>-|-|TRBV25-1|TRBJ2-7
CASSESLPNFIRAGEQYF
TGTGCCAGCAGTGAATCCCTCCCGAACTTTATTCGGGCCGGGGAGCAGTACTTC
>-|-|TRBV5-4|TRBJ2-3
CASSGYRAKEDTQYF
TGTGCCAGCAGCGGATACCGGGCCAAGGAGGATACGCAGTATTTT
>-|-|TRBV5-8|TRBJ2-3
CASRLFGTDTQYF
TGTGCCAGCAGACTGTTTGGTACAGATACGCAGTATTTT
>TRBD2|-|TRBV5-4|TRBJ2-7
CASSVGGKSVEQYF
TGTGCCAGCAGCGTCGGGGGGAAGAGCGTCGAGCAGTACTTC
>TRBD2|-|TRBV5-1|TRBJ2-7
CASSLLSGSSYEQYF
TGCGCCAGCAGCCTACTGAGCGGGAGCTCCTACGAGCAGTACTTC
>-|-|TRBV4-1|TRBJ1-3
CASSQDLYSGNTIYF
TGCGCCAGCAGCCAAGATTTGTACTCTGGAAACACCATATATTTT
>TRBD1|-|TRBV10-1|TRBJ2-3
CASSPGGKNTDTQYF
TGCGCCAGCAGTCCAGGGGGCAAAAACACAGATACGCAGTATTTT
>TRBD2|once|TRBV6-4|TRBJ2-3
CASSAKLAGKAQGRTDTQYF
TGTGCCAGCAGTGCCAAACTAGCGGGAAAGGCACAGGGGAGGACAGATACGCAGTATTTT
>TRBD1|-|TRBV4-1|TRBJ2-3
CASSGQVTDTQYF
TGCGCCAGCAGCGGACAGGTCACAGATACGCAGTATTTT
>-|-|TRBV4-1|TRBJ1-1
CASSHPAGDTEAFF
TGCGCCAGCAGCCACCCCGCGGGGGACACTGAAGCTTTCTTT
>TRBD2|-|TRBV9|TRBJ2-7
CASSPRLAGGVYEQYF
TGTGCCAGCAGCCCCCGACTAGCGGGAGGGGTCTACGAGCAGTACTTC
>-|-|TRBV28|TRBJ2-5
CASSLGVGAQETQYF
TGTGCCAGCAGTTTGGGGGTTGGTGCGCAAGAGACCCAGTACTTC
>-|-|TRBV4-1|TRBJ2-5
CASSPVLAAETQYF
TGCGCCAGCAGCCCCGTTTTGGCGGCGGAGACCCAGTACTTC
>-|-|TRBV6-5|TRBJ1-2
CASSYSTGWDGYTF
TGTGCCAGCAGTTACTCCACAGGGTGGGATGGCTACACCTTC
>TRBD2|-|TRBV11-2|TRBJ2-7
CASSKVSTSGINEQYF
TGTGCCAGCAGCAAAGTGTCGACTAGCGGGATTAACGAGCAGTACTTC
>-|once|TRBV5-4|TRBJ2-5
CASSPPAQGQETQYF
TGTGCCAGCAGCCCGCCAGCCCAGGGTCAAGAGACCCAGTACTTC
>-|-|TRBV5-1|TRBJ1-2
CASSREGRESYGYTF
TGCGCCAGCAGCAGGGAAGGACGGGAGAGCTATGGCTACACCTTC
>-|-|TRBV6-1|TRBJ2-3
CASHPGNTDTQYF
TGTGCCAGCCACCCGGGGAACACAGATACGCAGTATTTT
>-|-|TRBV6-5|TRBJ1-3
CASSWRGPGNTIYF
TGTGCCAGCAGTTGGCGGGGCCCTGGAAACACCATATATTTT
>-|-|TRBV29-1|TRBJ2-7
CSVLTGLSYEQYF
TGCAGCGTTCTGACGGGGCTTTCCTACGAGCAGTACTTC
>TRBD1|once|TRBV7-9|TRBJ1-1
CASSSPPGQGAGEAFF
TGTGCCAGCAGCTCACCCCCGGGACAGGGGGCGGGTGAAGCTTTCTTT
>TRBD2|-|TRBV28|TRBJ2-7
CASSWGLAGEYEQYF
TGTGCCAGCAGCTGGGGACTAGCGGGGGAGTACGAGCAGTACTTC
>-|-|TRBV6-1|TRBJ2-2
CASKSFAGELFF
TGTGCCAGCAAGTCCTTCGCCGGGGAGCTGTTTTTT
>-|-|TRBV5-1|TRBJ1-1
CASSLAENTEAFF
TGCGCCAGCAGCTTGGCTGAAAACACTGAAGCTTTCTTT
>-|-|TRBV6-6|TRBJ2-2
CASSYWLEGTGELFF
TGTGCCAGCAGTTACTGGCTAGAAGGCACCGGGGAGCTGTTTTTT
>TRBD1|once|TRBV7-9|TRBJ1-2
CASSPGGGTGNYGYTF
TGTGCCAGCAGCCCTGGGGGGGGGACAGGGAACTATGGCTACACCTTC
>TRBD1|once|TRBV11-2|TRBJ2-2
CASSLMTGGSNTGELFF
TGTGCCAGCAGCTTAATGACAGGGGGATCGAACACCGGGGAGCTGTTTTTT
>-|-|TRBV6-1|TRBJ1-6
CASSELRGVLRGPPLHF
TGTGCCAGCAGTGAATTGAGGGGGGTCCTTCGGGGTCCACCCCTCCACTTT
>-|-|TRBV28|TRBJ1-1
CASARVDTEAFF
TGTGCCAGCGCCAGGGTCGACACTGAAGCTTTCTTT